This TCR beta chain was documented in a study of cytomegalovirus exposure and HLA in healthy donors. Study background: Unique TCR beta sequences numbering some 120 million came from 150 million to 200 million T cells in an earlier analysis. The Caucasian-associated ancestry cluster held 65% to 90% of under 450 genotyped donors.

Overall study findings and caveats: Some TCR beta chains (roughly 150 of them) were listed as cytomegalovirus-associated. The classifier was said to identify cytomegalovirus status with high specificity and sensitivity.

The PCR had 60 Vbeta and 13 Jbeta primers. Repertoires were generated with immunoSEQ multiplex PCR, while TCRdb's copy carries only in-frame clones and drops some. The sample yields 110,000 to 150,000 clones, about 85% seen once. With regard to this clone: What it binds is unknown.

This CDR3 contains 15 residues. The germline V gene has CDR1 SGHTA and CDR2 FQGNSA. V was pared by 2 bases and J by 5 bases, with 12 bases between. Sequencing was done on a sample of PBMCs. The TCR sequence derives from a boy under 10 years old in good health and CMV-seronegative. The chain joins TRBV7-2 to TRBJ1-4, with a possible D match to TRBD1 (6 bases). The CDR3 protein is CASSLLGQGNEKLFF. The CDR3 bases are TGTGCCAGCAGCTTATTGGGTCAGGGGAATGAAAAACTGTTTTTT.